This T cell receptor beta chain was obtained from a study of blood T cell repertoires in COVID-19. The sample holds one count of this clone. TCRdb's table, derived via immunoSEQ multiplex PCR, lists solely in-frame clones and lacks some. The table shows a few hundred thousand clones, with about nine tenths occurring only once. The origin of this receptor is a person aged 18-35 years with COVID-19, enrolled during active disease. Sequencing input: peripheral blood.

CDR3 protein: CASSSPRGGRTYEQYF. The DNA of the CDR3 is TGTGCCAGCAGTTCGCCTAGGGGCGGGAGGACATACGAGCAGTACTTC. The chain is built from TRBV28 and TRBJ2-7; 8 nucleotides match TRBD2. The V gene's germline CDR1 is MDHEN and CDR2 SYDVKM. V lost 4 bases, J lost 4 bases, and 12 bases stayed unmatched. The CDR3 is 16 residues long.